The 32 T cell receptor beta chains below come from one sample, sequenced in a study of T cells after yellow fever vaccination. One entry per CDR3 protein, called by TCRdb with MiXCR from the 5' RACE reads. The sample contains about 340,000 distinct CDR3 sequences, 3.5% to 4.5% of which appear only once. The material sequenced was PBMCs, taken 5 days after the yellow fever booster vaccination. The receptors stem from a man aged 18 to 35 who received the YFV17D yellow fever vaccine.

The CDR3 region has the DNA TGTGCCAGCAGCGCAGAGGAAGAGTGGGAGACCCAGTACTTC. The encoded protein is CASSAEEEWETQYF. This rearrangement joins TRBV5-6 to TRBJ2-5, with D unresolved. Germline V gives CDR1 SGHDT, CDR2 YYEEEE. This CDR3 comprises 14 residues. V lost 4 bases and J 5 bases, leaving 15 bases between the germline ends.

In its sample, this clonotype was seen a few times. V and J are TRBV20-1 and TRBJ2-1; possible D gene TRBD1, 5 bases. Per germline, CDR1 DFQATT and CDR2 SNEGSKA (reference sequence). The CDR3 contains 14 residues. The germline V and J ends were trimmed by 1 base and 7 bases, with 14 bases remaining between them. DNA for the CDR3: TGCAGTGCTAGAGGGTGGGTCAGGGCTAATGAGCAGTTCTTC. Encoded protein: CSARGWVRANEQFF.

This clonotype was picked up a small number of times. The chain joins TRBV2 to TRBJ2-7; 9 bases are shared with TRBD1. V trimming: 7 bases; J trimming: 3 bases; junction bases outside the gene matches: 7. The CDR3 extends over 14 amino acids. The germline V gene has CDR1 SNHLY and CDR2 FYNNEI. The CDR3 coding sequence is TGTGCCAGCAAACCCGTGGGACAGGGCTACGAGCAGTACTTC. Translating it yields CASKPVGQGYEQYF. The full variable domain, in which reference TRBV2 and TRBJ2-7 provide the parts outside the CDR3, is EPEVTQTPSHQVTQMGQEVILRCVPISNHLYFYWYRQILGQKVEFLVSFYNNEISEKSEIFDDQFSVERPDGSNFTLKIRSTKLEDSAMYFCASKPVGQGYEQYFGPGTRLTVT.

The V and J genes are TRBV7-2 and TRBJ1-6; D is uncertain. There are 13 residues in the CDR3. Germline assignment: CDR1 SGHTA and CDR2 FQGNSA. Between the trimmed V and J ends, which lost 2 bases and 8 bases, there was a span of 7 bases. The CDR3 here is CASSLLAHSPLHF. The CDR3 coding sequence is TGTGCCAGCAGCTTACTGGCACATTCACCCCTCCACTTT.

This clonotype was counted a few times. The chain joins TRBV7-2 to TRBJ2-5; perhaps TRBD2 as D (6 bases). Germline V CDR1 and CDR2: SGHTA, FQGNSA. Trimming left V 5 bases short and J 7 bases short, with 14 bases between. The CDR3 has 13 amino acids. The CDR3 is CASSRGLAGTQYF. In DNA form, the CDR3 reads TGTGCCAGCAGCCGGGGACTGGCGGGGACCCAGTACTTC.

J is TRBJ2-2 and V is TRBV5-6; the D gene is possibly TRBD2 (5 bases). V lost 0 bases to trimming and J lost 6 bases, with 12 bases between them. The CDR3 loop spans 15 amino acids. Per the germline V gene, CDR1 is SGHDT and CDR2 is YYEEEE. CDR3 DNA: TGTGCCAGCAGCTTGGGCGGGCGGTTCGCCGGGGAGCTGTTTTTT. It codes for CASSLGGRFAGELFF. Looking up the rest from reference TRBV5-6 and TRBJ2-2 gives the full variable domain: DAGVTQSPTHLIKTRGQQVTLRCSPKSGHDTVSWYQQALGQGPQFIFQYYEEEERQRGNFPDRFSGHQFPNYSSELNVNALLLGDSALYLCASSLGGRFAGELFFGEGSRLTVL.

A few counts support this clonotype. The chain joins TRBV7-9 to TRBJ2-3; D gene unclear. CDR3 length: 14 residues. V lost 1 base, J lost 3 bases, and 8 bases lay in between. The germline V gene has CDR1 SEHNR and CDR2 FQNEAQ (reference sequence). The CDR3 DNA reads TGTGCCAGCAGCTTAGGAATGCTAACAGATACGCAGTATTTT. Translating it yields CASSLGMLTDTQYF.

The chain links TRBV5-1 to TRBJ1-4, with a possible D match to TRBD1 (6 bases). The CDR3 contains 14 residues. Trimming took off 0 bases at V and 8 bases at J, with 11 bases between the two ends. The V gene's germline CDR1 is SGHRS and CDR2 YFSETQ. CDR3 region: CASSLDGTWEKLFF. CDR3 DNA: TGCGCCAGCAGCTTGGATGGGACATGGGAAAAACTGTTTTTT.

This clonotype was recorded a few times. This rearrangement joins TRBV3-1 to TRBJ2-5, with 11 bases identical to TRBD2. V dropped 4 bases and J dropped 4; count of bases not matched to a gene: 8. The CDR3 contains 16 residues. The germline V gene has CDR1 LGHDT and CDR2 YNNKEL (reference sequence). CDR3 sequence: CASSPGGLAGRETQYF. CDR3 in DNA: TGTGCCAGCAGCCCAGGAGGACTAGCGGGCAGAGAGACCCAGTACTTC.

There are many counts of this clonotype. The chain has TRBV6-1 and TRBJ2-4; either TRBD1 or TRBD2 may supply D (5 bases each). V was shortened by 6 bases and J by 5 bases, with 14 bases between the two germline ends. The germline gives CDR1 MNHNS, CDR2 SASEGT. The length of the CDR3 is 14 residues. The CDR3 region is CASRGVGLQNIQYF. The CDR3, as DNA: TGTGCCAGCAGGGGGGTAGGGCTTCAAAACATTCAGTACTTC.

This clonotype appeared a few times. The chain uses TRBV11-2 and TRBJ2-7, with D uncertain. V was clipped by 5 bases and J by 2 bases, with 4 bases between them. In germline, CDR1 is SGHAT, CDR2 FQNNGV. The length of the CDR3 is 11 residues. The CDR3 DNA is TGTGCCAGCAGCGTTACCTACGAGCAGTACGTC. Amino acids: CASSVTYEQYV.

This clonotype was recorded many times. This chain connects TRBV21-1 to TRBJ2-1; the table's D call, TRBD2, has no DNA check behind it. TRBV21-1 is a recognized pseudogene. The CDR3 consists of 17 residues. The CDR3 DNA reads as TGTGCCAGCAGCAGACCTAGCGGGAGCAGCTCCTACAATGAGCAGTTCTTC. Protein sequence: CASSRPSGSSSYNEQFF.

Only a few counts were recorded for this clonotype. The CDR3 bases are TGCGCCAGCAGCCAAGGCCACATACTGAACACTGAAGCTTTCTTT. Protein product: CASSQGHILNTEAFF. The genes are TRBV4-3 and TRBJ1-1, with unresolved D. This CDR3 spans 15 amino acids. Germline assignment: CDR1 LGHNA and CDR2 YSLEER. Trimming took off 1 base at V and 0 bases at J, with 9 bases between the two ends.

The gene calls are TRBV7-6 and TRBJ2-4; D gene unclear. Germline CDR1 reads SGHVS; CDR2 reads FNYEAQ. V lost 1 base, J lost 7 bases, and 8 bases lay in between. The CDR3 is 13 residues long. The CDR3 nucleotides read TGTGCCAGCAGCTTAGGTAGTCTGAACATTCAGTACTTC. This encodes CASSLGSLNIQYF.

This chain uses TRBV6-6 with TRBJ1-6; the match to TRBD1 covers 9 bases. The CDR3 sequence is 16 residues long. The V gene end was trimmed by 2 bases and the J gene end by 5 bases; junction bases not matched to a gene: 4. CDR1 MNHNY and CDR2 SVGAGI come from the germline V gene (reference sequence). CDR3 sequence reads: CASSYDRGGNNSPLHF. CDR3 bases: TGTGCCAGCAGTTACGACAGGGGGGGTAATAATTCACCCCTCCACTTT.

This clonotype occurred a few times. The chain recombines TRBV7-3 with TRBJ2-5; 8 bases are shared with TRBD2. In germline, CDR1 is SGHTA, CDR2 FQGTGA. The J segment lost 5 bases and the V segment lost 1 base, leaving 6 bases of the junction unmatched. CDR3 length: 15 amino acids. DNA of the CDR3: TGTGCCAGCAGCTTAAACGGGGGGGCCCGGGAGACCCAGTACTTC. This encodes CASSLNGGARETQYF.

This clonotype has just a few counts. Here the CDR3 DNA reads TGTGCCAGCAGCTTAGTATTTTCGGGACTAGCCTACGAGCAGTACTTC. Translated: CASSLVFSGLAYEQYF. V usage is TRBV11-2 and J usage is TRBJ2-7; 8 positions match TRBD2. V shed 1 base, J shed 2 bases, and the junction held 7 bases outside the gene matches. Germline V gene sequence: CDR1 SGHAT, CDR2 FQNNGV. The CDR3 length is 16 residues.

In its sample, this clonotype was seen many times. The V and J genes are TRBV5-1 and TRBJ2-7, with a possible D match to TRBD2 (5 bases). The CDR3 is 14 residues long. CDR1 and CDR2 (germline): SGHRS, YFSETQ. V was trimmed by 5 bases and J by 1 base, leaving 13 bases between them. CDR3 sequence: CASRRTPGSYEQYF. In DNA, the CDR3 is TGCGCCAGCAGACGAACGCCGGGATCCTACGAGCAGTACTTC. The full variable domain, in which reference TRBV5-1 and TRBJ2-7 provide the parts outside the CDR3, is KAGVTQTPRYLIKTRGQQVTLSCSPISGHRSVSWYQQTPGQGLQFLFEYFSETQRNKGNFPGRFSGRQFSNSRSEMNVSTLELGDSALYLCASRRTPGSYEQYFGPGTRLTVT.

CDR3 amino acids: CASSSLQGMNTEAFF. The CDR3 DNA reads TGTGCCAGCAGTTCCCTCCAGGGTATGAACACTGAAGCTTTCTTT. This sequence joins TRBV12-3 or TRBV12-4 and TRBJ1-1; D possibly corresponds to TRBD1 (5 bases). V gave up 4 bases and J gave up 0 bases, with 12 bases separating them. The CDR3 consists of 15 residues.

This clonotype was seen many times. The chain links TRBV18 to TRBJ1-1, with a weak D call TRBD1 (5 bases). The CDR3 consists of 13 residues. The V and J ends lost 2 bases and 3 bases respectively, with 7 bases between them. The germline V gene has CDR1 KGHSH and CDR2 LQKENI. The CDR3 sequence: CASSPGGDTEAFF. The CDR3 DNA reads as TGTGCCAGCTCACCAGGGGGGGACACTGAAGCTTTCTTT.

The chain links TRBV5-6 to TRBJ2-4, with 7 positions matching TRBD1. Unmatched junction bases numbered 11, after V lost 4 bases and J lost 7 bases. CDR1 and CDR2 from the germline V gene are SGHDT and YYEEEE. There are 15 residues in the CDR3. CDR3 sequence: CASSADRALGNIQYF. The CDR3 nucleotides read TGTGCCAGCAGCGCAGACAGGGCCCTGGGCAACATTCAGTACTTC.

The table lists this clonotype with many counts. The CDR3 DNA reads as TGCGCCAGCAGCTTAAGGGGGTCTAACTATGGCTACACCTTC. It yields the protein CASSLRGSNYGYTF. The chain carries TRBV5-1 and TRBJ1-2; possible D gene TRBD1, 6 bases. Germline lookup yields CDR1 SGHRS and CDR2 YFSETQ. The V end lost 2 bases, the J end lost 0 bases, and 8 bases lay between the germline ends. The CDR3 length is 14 residues.

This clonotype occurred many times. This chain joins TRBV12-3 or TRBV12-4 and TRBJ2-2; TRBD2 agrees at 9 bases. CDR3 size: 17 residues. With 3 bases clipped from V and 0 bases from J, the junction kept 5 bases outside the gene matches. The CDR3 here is CASSFSSGVPNTGELFF. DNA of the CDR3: TGTGCCAGCAGTTTCTCTAGCGGGGTACCGAACACCGGGGAGCTGTTTTTT.

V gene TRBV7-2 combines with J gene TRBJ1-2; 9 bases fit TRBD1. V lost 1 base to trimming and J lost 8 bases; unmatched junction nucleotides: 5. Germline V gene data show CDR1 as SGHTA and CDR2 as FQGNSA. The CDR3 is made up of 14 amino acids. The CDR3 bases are TGTGCCAGCAGCTTAGGGGACAGGGTAAAAGGCTACACCTTC. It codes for CASSLGDRVKGYTF.

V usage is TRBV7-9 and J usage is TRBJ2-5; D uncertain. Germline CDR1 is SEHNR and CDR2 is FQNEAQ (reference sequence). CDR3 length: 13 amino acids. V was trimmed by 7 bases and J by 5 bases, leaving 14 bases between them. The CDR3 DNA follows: TGTGCCAGCACCCCGCCGGACCGGGAGACCCAGTACTTC. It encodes CASTPPDRETQYF. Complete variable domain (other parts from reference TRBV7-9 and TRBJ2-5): DTGVSQNPRHKITKRGQNVTFRCDPISEHNRLYWYRQTLGQGPEFLTYFQNEAQLEKSRLLSDRFSAERPKGSFSTLEIQRTEQGDSAMYLCASTPPDRETQYFGPGTRLLVL.

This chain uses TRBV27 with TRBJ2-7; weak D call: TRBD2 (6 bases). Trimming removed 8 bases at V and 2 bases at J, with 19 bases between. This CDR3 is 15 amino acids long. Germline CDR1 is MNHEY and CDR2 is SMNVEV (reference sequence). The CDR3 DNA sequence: TGTGCCAGCTCCCAGAGGAGGGGCAGGGCCTACGAGCAGTACTTC. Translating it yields CASSQRRGRAYEQYF.

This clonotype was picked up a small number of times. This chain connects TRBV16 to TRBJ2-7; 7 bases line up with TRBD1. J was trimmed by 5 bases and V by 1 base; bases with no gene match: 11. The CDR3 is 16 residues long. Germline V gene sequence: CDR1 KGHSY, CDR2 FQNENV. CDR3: CASSQFYRGLRNEQYV. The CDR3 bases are TGTGCCAGCAGCCAATTCTACAGGGGCCTCCGGAACGAGCAGTACGTC.

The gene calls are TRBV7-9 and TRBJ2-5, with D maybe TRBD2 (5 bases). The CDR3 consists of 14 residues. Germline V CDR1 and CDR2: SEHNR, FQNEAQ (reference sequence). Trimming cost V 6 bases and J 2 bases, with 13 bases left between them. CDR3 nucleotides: TGTGCCAGCAGTCAAGGTCCGGGGCAAGAGACCCAGTACTTC. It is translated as CASSQGPGQETQYF.

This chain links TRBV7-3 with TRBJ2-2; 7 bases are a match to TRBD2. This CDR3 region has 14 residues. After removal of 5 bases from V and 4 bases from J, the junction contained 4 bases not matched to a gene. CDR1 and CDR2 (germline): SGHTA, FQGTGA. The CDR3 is CASSPGLGTGELFF. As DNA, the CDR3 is TGTGCCAGCAGCCCCGGACTAGGCACCGGGGAGCTGTTTTTT.

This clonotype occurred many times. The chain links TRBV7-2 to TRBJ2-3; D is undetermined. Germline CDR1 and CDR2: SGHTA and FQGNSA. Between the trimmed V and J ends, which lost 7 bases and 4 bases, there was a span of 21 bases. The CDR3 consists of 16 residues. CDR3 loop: CASTLRSPPPADTQYF. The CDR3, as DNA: TGTGCCAGCACCCTTCGGAGTCCACCCCCCGCAGATACGCAGTATTTT.

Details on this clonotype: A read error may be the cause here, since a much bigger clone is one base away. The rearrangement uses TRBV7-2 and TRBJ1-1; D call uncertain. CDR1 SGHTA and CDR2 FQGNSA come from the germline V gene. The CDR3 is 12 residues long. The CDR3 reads CASSLEWTDAFF. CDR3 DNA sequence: TGTGCCAGCAGCTTAGAGTGGACTGATGCTTTCTTT.

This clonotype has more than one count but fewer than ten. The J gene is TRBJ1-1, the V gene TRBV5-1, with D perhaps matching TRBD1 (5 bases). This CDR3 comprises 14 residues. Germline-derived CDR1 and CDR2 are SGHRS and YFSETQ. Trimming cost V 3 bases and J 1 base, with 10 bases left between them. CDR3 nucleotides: TGCGCCAGCAGCTCACAGGTACCGAACACTGAAGCTTTCTTT. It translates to CASSSQVPNTEAFF.